One and the same sample provided the 32 T cell receptor beta chains below, sequenced in a study of shared clonotypes between healthy human individuals. Profiled with immunoSEQ multiplex PCR; TCRdb holds only in-frame clones, not every one. Seen here are around 550,000 clones, approximately 95% observed once, and the top ten hold 0.06%. The sequenced sample was naive CD4+ T cells sorted from blood. Subset of the sample: CD45RA+ positively selected. These TCRs come from a woman aged 25 to 39 in good health.

The J gene is TRBJ2-7, the V gene TRBV5-1; D not certain. This CDR3 has 12 residues. Trimming removed 4 bases from V and 3 bases from J, with 8 bases in between. Looked up from germline, CDR1 is SGHRS and CDR2 is YFSETQ. The CDR3: CASSVDNYEQYF. CDR3 in DNA: TGCGCCAGCAGCGTTGACAACTACGAGCAGTACTTC.

The chain carries TRBV7-8 and TRBJ2-1; D unresolved. The CDR3 contains 16 residues. Germline V gene sequence: CDR1 SGHVS, CDR2 FQNEAQ. V was trimmed by 0 bases and J by 2 bases, leaving 11 bases between them. CDR3: CASSLAALPPYNEQFF. CDR3 in DNA: TGTGCCAGCAGCTTAGCGGCTTTACCGCCCTACAATGAGCAGTTCTTC.

This chain links TRBV5-4 with TRBJ1-2; D unclear. The CDR3 covers 13 residues. V was pared by 4 bases and J by 9 bases, with 16 bases between. The germline CDR1 and CDR2 sequences are SGHNT and YYREEE (reference sequence). CDR3 residues: CASSDRTALRYTF. The CDR3 nucleotides read TGTGCCAGCAGCGACCGGACGGCGCTGCGCTACACCTTC.

The chain combines TRBV15 with TRBJ2-2; D not certain. V lost 1 base and J lost 9, with 12 bases in between. CDR3 length equals 14 residues. Germline V lookup: CDR1 LNHNV, CDR2 YYDKDF (reference sequence). The CDR3 nucleotides are TGTGCCACCAGCAGAGTTACCCCCCAGCGGGAGCTGTTTTTT. Translating it yields CATSRVTPQRELFF.

The rearrangement joins TRBV2 to TRBJ2-1, with D possibly TRBD2 on 7 matching bases. This CDR3 is 15 amino acids long. Trimming left V 8 bases short and J 4 bases short, with 18 bases between. In germline, CDR1 is SNHLY, CDR2 FYNNEI. For the CDR3, the DNA is TGTGCCAGCGGAAGCGAGGGGGGGCCATACAATGAGCAGTTCTTC. Translation: CASGSEGGPYNEQFF. Complete variable domain (other parts from reference TRBV2 and TRBJ2-1): EPEVTQTPSHQVTQMGQEVILRCVPISNHLYFYWYRQILGQKVEFLVSFYNNEISEKSEIFDDQFSVERPDGSNFTLKIRSTKLEDSAMYFCASGSEGGPYNEQFFGPGTRLTVL.

This chain uses TRBV19 with TRBJ1-5, with TRBD1 matching 9 bases. Germline CDR1 is LNHDA and CDR2 is SQIVND (reference sequence). V trimming: 5 bases; J trimming: 0 bases; junction bases outside the gene matches: 5. CDR3 size: 16 residues. CDR3 region: CASSVLDRGSNQPQHF. The CDR3 bases are TGTGCCAGTAGTGTTCTGGACAGGGGTAGCAATCAGCCCCAGCATTTT.

The chain couples TRBV6-1 to TRBJ1-2; D ambiguous. Germline CDR1 reads MNHNS; CDR2 reads SASEGT. This CDR3 region has 15 residues. Trimming stripped 1 base from V and 4 bases from J, with 13 bases between. The CDR3 DNA is TGTGCCAGCAGTGAAGGGACCCTAAGCATCTATGGCTACACCTTC. Protein: CASSEGTLSIYGYTF.

CDR3 residues: CASSLGSSDSYEQYF. Written as DNA, the CDR3 is TGCGCCAGCAGCTTGGGTTCTAGCGACTCCTACGAGCAGTACTTC. The J gene is TRBJ2-7, the V gene TRBV5-1; the D gene is possibly TRBD2 (6 bases). The germline gives CDR1 SGHRS, CDR2 YFSETQ. V was clipped by 0 bases and J by 0 bases, with 10 bases between them. This CDR3 comprises 15 residues.

V and J are TRBV11-2 and TRBJ1-2; 7 nucleotides align to TRBD1. Germline V CDR1 and CDR2: SGHAT, FQNNGV. This CDR3 spans 15 amino acids. V lost 4 bases, J lost 8 bases, and 13 bases stayed unmatched. The CDR3 sequence: CASSSLNRDRKGYTF. The CDR3 DNA follows: TGTGCCAGCAGCTCCCTAAACCGGGACAGAAAAGGCTACACCTTC. The full variable domain, with the rest looked up from reference TRBV11-2 and TRBJ1-2, is EAGVAQSPRYKIIEKRQSVAFWCNPISGHATLYWYQQILGQGPKLLIQFQNNGVVDDSQLPKDRFSAERLKGVDSTLKIQPAKLEDSAVYLCASSSLNRDRKGYTFGSGTRLTVV.

The rearrangement links TRBV2 to TRBJ1-2, with a possible D match to TRBD1 (6 bases). V lost 7 bases and J 4 bases, leaving 19 bases between the germline ends. From germline, CDR1 is SNHLY and CDR2 FYNNEI. This CDR3 has 15 amino acids. The CDR3 DNA follows: TGTGCCAGCAAACAGGGTGATCTAGGGTTCTATGGCTACACCTTC. As protein: CASKQGDLGFYGYTF.

The chain uses TRBV2 and TRBJ2-1; D is unresolved. Germline values: CDR1 SNHLY, CDR2 FYNNEI. Trimming pared 3 bases from V and 3 bases from J, leaving 6 bases between. The CDR3 length is 13 residues. CDR3 DNA sequence: TGTGCCAGCAGTGAGACTCGCTACAATGAGCAGTTCTTC. Translating it yields CASSETRYNEQFF.

This chain joins TRBV28 and TRBJ2-1, with 11 nucleotides matching TRBD2. From germline, CDR1 is MDHEN and CDR2 SYDVKM. V shed 10 bases and J 4 bases; nucleotides not matched to a gene: 6. This CDR3 comprises 14 residues. The CDR3 DNA sequence: TGTGCCATTACCGGGACTAGCGGTTACAATGAGCAGTTCTTC. Amino acids: CAITGTSGYNEQFF. Looking up the rest from reference TRBV28 and TRBJ2-1 gives the full variable domain: DVKVTQSSRYLVKRTGEKVFLECVQDMDHENMFWYRQDPGLGLRLIYFSYDVKMKEKGDIPEGYSVSREKKERFSLILESASTNQTSMYLCAITGTSGYNEQFFGPGTRLTVL.

The chain is built from TRBV21-1 and TRBJ2-7; the table names TRBD2, a call not compared with the DNA. TRBV21-1 counts as a pseudogene. The CDR3 totals 17 residues. The DNA of the CDR3 is TGTGCCAGCAGCAAAGCGCGGGGGGGAGAGTGCTCCTACGAGCAGTACTTC. It is translated as CASSKARGGECSYEQYF.

This chain joins TRBV2 and TRBJ2-3, with 7 bases matching TRBD1. The CDR3 sequence is 14 residues long. Germline V CDR1 and CDR2: SNHLY, FYNNEI. Losses at the gene ends were 6 bases for V and 1 base for J; bases not matched to a gene: 4. In DNA, the CDR3 is TGTGCCAGCAGGACAGGGCCGGGCACAGATACGCAGTATTTT. Protein: CASRTGPGTDTQYF.

The genes are TRBV6-1 and TRBJ2-1; 7 nucleotides agree with TRBD1. With V trimmed by 3 bases and J by 4 bases, 6 bases remained unmatched. CDR3 length: 15 residues. Germline values: CDR1 MNHNS, CDR2 SASEGT. CDR3 amino acids: CASSEVGTEYNEQFF. The CDR3 DNA is TGTGCCAGCAGTGAGGTTGGGACAGAATACAATGAGCAGTTCTTC.

The chain is built from TRBV9 and TRBJ2-2; D may match TRBD1 or TRBD2 (5 bases each). The length of the CDR3 is 15 residues. V was pared by 4 bases and J by 4 bases, with 14 bases between. Germline-derived CDR1 and CDR2 are SGDLS and YYNGEE. CDR3 sequence (DNA): TGTGCCAGCAGCCGTGGGGGAGTTACCACCGGGGAGCTGTTTTTT. Protein: CASSRGGVTTGELFF.

The chain couples TRBV6-5 to TRBJ1-4, with D uncertain. The CDR3 is 16 amino acids. In germline, CDR1 is MNHEY, CDR2 SVGAGI. V lost 4 bases to trimming and J lost 5 bases, with 17 bases between them. The chain's CDR3 is CASSSKPPRFNEKLFF. The DNA for the CDR3 is TGTGCCAGCAGTTCCAAGCCCCCCAGATTCAATGAAAAACTGTTTTTT.

This chain uses TRBV19 with TRBJ2-7, with TRBD1 identical over 8 bases. V shed 9 bases, J shed 6 bases, and the junction held 10 bases outside the gene matches. The CDR3 extends over 13 amino acids. Germline lookup yields CDR1 LNHDA and CDR2 SQIVND (reference sequence). CDR3 bases: TGTGCCAGCCTTCAAACACAGGGGGGCGAGCAGTACTTC. Translating gives CASLQTQGGEQYF.

The chain combines TRBV4-2 with TRBJ2-6, with a possible D match to TRBD2 (5 bases). Germline assignment: CDR1 LGHNA and CDR2 YNFKEQ. This CDR3 region has 17 residues. The V and J ends lost 0 bases and 0 bases respectively, with 9 bases between them. CDR3 in amino acids: CASSQDPTSSGANVLTF. In DNA form, the CDR3 reads TGTGCCAGCAGCCAAGATCCCACTAGCTCTGGGGCCAACGTCCTGACTTTC.

The CDR3 loop is CAISEFDREGEKLFF. CDR3 coding DNA: TGTGCCATCAGTGAGTTCGACAGGGAAGGTGAAAAACTGTTTTTT. The chain combines TRBV10-3 with TRBJ1-4, with 7 bases fitting TRBD1. Germline V gives CDR1 ENHRY, CDR2 SYGVKD. The CDR3 contains 15 residues. V was clipped by 1 base and J by 7 bases; unmatched bases: 6.

This chain uses TRBV7-9 with TRBJ1-2; TRBD1 aligns across 7 bases. After removal of 5 bases from V and 6 bases from J, the junction contained 12 bases not matched to a gene. Germline V gene data show CDR1 as SEHNR and CDR2 as FQNEAQ (reference sequence). This CDR3 is 15 amino acids long. The CDR3 reads CASSPDLDRADGYTF. CDR3 DNA sequence: TGTGCCAGCAGCCCGGACCTCGACAGGGCTGATGGCTACACCTTC.

This clone was picked up one time. This chain joins TRBV19 and TRBJ2-6; D is possibly TRBD2 (7 bases). The CDR3 runs to 18 residues. Germline CDR1 is LNHDA and CDR2 is SQIVND (reference sequence). V shed 2 bases and J shed 1 base, with 15 bases lying between them. Here the CDR3 reads CASSISGGAGSGANVLTF. The CDR3 region has the DNA TGTGCCAGTAGTATATCGGGGGGCGCCGGGTCTGGGGCCAACGTCCTGACTTTC.

In DNA form, the CDR3 reads TGTGCCAGCAGTTTACCCGGACAGGGCCACGAGCAGTACTTC. Amino acids: CASSLPGQGHEQYF. The chain is built from TRBV28 and TRBJ2-7; 8 positions match TRBD1. Germline CDR1 MDHEN, CDR2 SYDVKM. V lost 2 bases and J lost 5; bases outside the gene matches: 5. The CDR3 is 14 residues long. Looking up the rest from reference TRBV28 and TRBJ2-7 gives the full variable domain: DVKVTQSSRYLVKRTGEKVFLECVQDMDHENMFWYRQDPGLGLRLIYFSYDVKMKEKGDIPEGYSVSREKKERFSLILESASTNQTSMYLCASSLPGQGHEQYFGPGTRLTVT.

This chain uses TRBV7-8 with TRBJ1-5, with D possibly TRBD1 on 5 matching bases. This CDR3 has 16 amino acids. CDR1 is SGHVS, CDR2 FQNEAQ, per germline. V shed 0 bases and J shed 5 bases, with 14 bases lying between them. In DNA, the CDR3 is TGTGCCAGCAGCTTAGCGGGGGATACGGGATATCAGCCCCAGCATTTT. Translation gives CASSLAGDTGYQPQHF.

The V call is TRBV27, the J call TRBJ2-7; possibly TRBD2 for D (5 bases). The CDR3 runs 15 residues. Trimming removed 4 bases from V and 3 bases from J, with 16 bases in between. Germline V gene sequence: CDR1 MNHEY, CDR2 SMNVEV (reference sequence). CDR3 sequence: CASSSEDRGVYEQYF. CDR3 DNA sequence: TGTGCCAGCAGTTCGGAGGACCGAGGCGTCTACGAGCAGTACTTC.

This chain uses TRBV27 with TRBJ1-2; 7 bases are a match to TRBD1. The CDR3 consists of 13 residues. V lost 5 bases and J lost 11; bases outside the gene matches: 11. Per germline, CDR1 MNHEY and CDR2 SMNVEV (reference sequence). The CDR3 coding sequence is TGTGCCAGCAGTGCCGGGGACAGACGATTTTACACCTTC. Its protein product is CASSAGDRRFYTF.

V is TRBV6-6 and J is TRBJ2-7; possible D gene TRBD2, 6 bases. The V and J ends lost 0 bases and 4 bases respectively, with 13 bases between them. CDR1 and CDR2 (germline): MNHNY, SVGAGI (reference sequence). This CDR3 region has 15 residues. Here the CDR3 reads CASSYSGDSKYEQYF. CDR3 coding DNA: TGTGCCAGCAGTTACTCGGGGGACTCAAAATACGAGCAGTACTTC.

The chain couples TRBV30 to TRBJ1-5; unclear D gene. The ends were cut back, 0 bases at V and 7 bases at J, with 10 bases in the middle. Germline V lookup: CDR1 GTSNPN, CDR2 SVGIG (reference sequence). The CDR3 has 13 amino acids. The CDR3 region has the DNA TGTGCCTGGAGTGTGGCGGGGAGGCAGCCCCAGCATTTT. It translates to CAWSVAGRQPQHF.

This chain connects TRBV19 to TRBJ2-5; D perhaps matches TRBD1 (5 bases). Per germline, CDR1 LNHDA and CDR2 SQIVND (reference sequence). Trimming removed 3 bases from V and 11 bases from J, with 16 bases in between. The CDR3 sequence is 13 residues long. The CDR3: CASSMAGWDEQYF. CDR3 sequence (DNA): TGTGCCAGTAGTATGGCAGGGTGGGATGAGCAGTACTTC.

V is TRBV14 and J is TRBJ2-2; a weak D match, TRBD1 (5 bases). Germline V CDR1 and CDR2: SGHDN, FVKESK. V shed 2 bases and J shed 8 bases, with 15 bases lying between them. This CDR3 is built from 15 residues. CDR3: CASSQLGAARGELFF. The CDR3 DNA follows: TGTGCCAGCAGCCAACTAGGGGCCGCTCGAGGGGAGCTGTTTTTT. The full variable domain, its missing parts supplied by reference TRBV14 and TRBJ2-2, is EAGVTQFPSHSVIEKGQTVTLRCDPISGHDNLYWYRRVMGKEIKFLLHFVKESKQDESGMPNNRFLAERTGGTYSTLKVQPAELEDSGVYFCASSQLGAARGELFFGEGSRLTVL.

V is TRBV7-6 and J is TRBJ2-2; 7 bases match TRBD2. The junction had 6 bases not matched to a gene; V was cut back by 4 bases and J by 4 bases. The CDR3 is made up of 15 amino acids. The germline CDR1 and CDR2 sequences are SGHVS and FNYEAQ. The CDR3 spells CASSSREWATGELFF. CDR3 in DNA: TGTGCCAGCAGCTCGCGGGAGTGGGCCACCGGGGAGCTGTTTTTT.

The chain couples TRBV29-1 to TRBJ2-5, with D maybe TRBD2 (6 bases). The DNA end favors TRBJ2-7, so the J call may be wrong. The CDR3 extends over 13 amino acids. The germline V gene has CDR1 SQVTM and CDR2 ANQGSEA. CDR3 amino acids: CSVRREQAYEQYF. CDR3 sequence (DNA): TGCAGCGTTCGGAGGGAACAGGCTTACGAGCAGTACTTC.